These T cell receptor beta chains were read from a single sample in a study of blood T cell repertoires in COVID-19. Clones were read by immunoSEQ multiplex PCR, and TCRdb kept only the in-frame ones, dropping some. The sample records 90,000 to 100,000 clones, roughly 88% being singletons. Specimen: peripheral blood. These receptors all stem from a human donor in a cohort sampled during active COVID-19. Both conserved end residues are trimmed from each CDR3. Clone size is not always given. Where it is, it says once, few, many or a class for expanded clones.

size: many; J: TRBJ2-7; V: TRBV13; CDR3: ASSLRTSYEQY
size: -; J: TRBJ2-7; V: TRBV6-5; CDR3: ASSWRQGAQY
size: -; J: TRBJ2-3; V: TRBV19; CDR3: ASSTRLAGGPTDTQY
size: -; J: TRBJ2-2; V: TRBV15; CDR3: ATSRGGYLTGELF
size: -; J: TRBJ2-7; V: TRBV30; CDR3: AWSSGTRTPYEQY
size: -; J: TRBJ2-7; V: TRBV11-2; CDR3: ASSLVGSGTGNEQY
size: once; J: TRBJ2-7; V: TRBV19; CDR3: ASSIVDIAGGEQY
size: -; J: TRBJ2-5; V: TRBV2; CDR3: ASRDRGLVKETQY
size: -; J: TRBJ2-7; V: TRBV28; CDR3: ASSLRFEQY
size: -; J: TRBJ2-7; V: TRBV6-5; CDR3: ASSPRQGGVDEQY
size: -; J: TRBJ2-3; V: TRBV7-6; CDR3: ASSLRSSGRAPDTQY
size: -; J: TRBJ1-6; V: TRBV6-5; CDR3: ASRAGNSPLH
size: -; J: TRBJ1-2; V: TRBV7-2; CDR3: ASSLVLRDGYT
size: few; J: TRBJ1-1; V: TRBV7-3; CDR3: ASSTNRNTEAF
size: -; J: TRBJ2-5; V: TRBV19; CDR3: ASSIASRRGETQY
size: -; J: TRBJ1-1; V: TRBV24-1; CDR3: ATSDLSGLSTEAF
size: few; J: TRBJ1-1; V: TRBV24-1; CDR3: ATRPGGRTNTEAF
size: -; J: TRBJ1-2; V: TRBV27; CDR3: ASSLDRGRGYT
size: -; J: TRBJ2-3; V: TRBV30; CDR3: AWSVPGLTDTQY
size: -; J: TRBJ2-3; V: TRBV2; CDR3: ASSLETDTQY
size: -; J: TRBJ2-3; V: TRBV7-9; CDR3: ASSILLAAGTDTQY
size: -; J: TRBJ2-3; V: TRBV6-5; CDR3: ASSLAGGSTDTQY
size: -; J: TRBJ1-1; V: TRBV19; CDR3: ASTIPGQGTAEAF
size: few; J: TRBJ2-7; V: TRBV7-9; CDR3: ASSLGQGREQY
size: once; J: TRBJ2-7; V: TRBV4-3; CDR3: ASSQDRYQSYYEQY
size: -; J: TRBJ1-5; V: TRBV5-5; CDR3: ASSLWAGNQPQH
size: -; J: TRBJ2-3; V: TRBV11-2; CDR3: ASSLGLAGGDTQY
size: once; J: TRBJ1-1; V: TRBV5-1; CDR3: ASSLAGTGGWWDEAF
size: -; J: TRBJ1-5; V: TRBV6-6; CDR3: ASMGQGRNQPQH
size: few; J: TRBJ1-2; V: TRBV12-3/TRBV12-4; CDR3: ASRTGGGGYT
size: -; J: TRBJ1-1; V: TRBV30; CDR3: AWSARTGGGTEAF
size: -; J: TRBJ1-1; V: TRBV5-6; CDR3: ASRNRGSPEAF
size: -; J: TRBJ2-3; V: TRBV12-3/TRBV12-4; CDR3: ASRLFTDTQY
size: -; J: TRBJ1-1; V: TRBV6-1; CDR3: ASSEVGFPTEAF
size: -; J: TRBJ2-3; V: TRBV7-2; CDR3: ASQALGRGGSTDTQY
size: -; J: TRBJ2-5; V: TRBV5-1; CDR3: ASSLGTGAIETQY
size: -; J: TRBJ1-2; V: TRBV4-1; CDR3: ASSQNQGLYGYT